This record covers a single TCR beta chain. This sample stems from a study of human T cells and chemical hapten exposure. About the study: Reading of the patch tests, which applied 0.01% DPC to the upper back, occurred at 6 days. Small discrepancies in pooled library volume mainly accounted for the varying TCR yields per sample.

This sample's time point: pre-sensitization, week 0. Treatment: therapeutic diphenylcyclopropenone sensitization with weekly scalp DPC. Drawing of blood took place ahead of applying each patch test. Unseparated into fractions, whole blood served as the source from which total RNA was extracted. TCRdb re-analysed the RACE reads in MiXCR, keeping a single row per CDR3 protein. This sample carries 150,000 to 200,000 distinct CDR3 sequences, approximately 31% of them seen once, and the ten largest clones take just under 3%. The CDR3 is 16 amino acids. With 0 bases removed from V and 2 bases from J, the gap between germline ends came to 11 bases. Germline assignment: CDR1 DFQATT and CDR2 SNEGSKA (reference sequence).

The specimen comprised whole blood, sampled in connection with sensitization to the hapten diphenylcyclopropenone (DPC). The sequence was collected from a woman younger than 45 with alopecia areata. Some clones in this sample may be carry-over from other donors' samples. This chain uses TRBV20-1 with TRBJ2-6; D is perhaps TRBD2 (5 bases). In DNA, the CDR3 is TGCAGTGCTAGAGATATGGGGAGCCCTGGGGCCAACGTCCTGACTTTC. This gives the protein CSARDMGSPGANVLTF.